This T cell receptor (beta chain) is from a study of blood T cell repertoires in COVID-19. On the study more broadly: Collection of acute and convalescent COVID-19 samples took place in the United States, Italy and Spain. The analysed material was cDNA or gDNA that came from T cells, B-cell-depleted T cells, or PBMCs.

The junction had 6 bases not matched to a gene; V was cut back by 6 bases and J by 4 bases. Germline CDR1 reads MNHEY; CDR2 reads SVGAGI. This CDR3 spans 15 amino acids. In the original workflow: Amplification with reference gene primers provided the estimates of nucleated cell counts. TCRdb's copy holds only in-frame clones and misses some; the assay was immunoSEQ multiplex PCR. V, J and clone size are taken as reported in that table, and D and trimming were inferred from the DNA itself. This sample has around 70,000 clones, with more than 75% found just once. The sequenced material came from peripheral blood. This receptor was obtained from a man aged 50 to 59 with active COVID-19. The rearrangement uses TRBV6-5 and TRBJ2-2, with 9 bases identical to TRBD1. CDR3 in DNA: TGTGCCAGCAGATGGGACAGGGAGGTCACCGGGGAGCTGTTTTTT. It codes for CASRWDREVTGELFF.